The 14 T cell receptor beta chains below all came from one sample that was sequenced in a study of OX40 agonist ivuxolimab in advanced cancers. Sequenced by immunoSEQ multiplex PCR; TCRdb stores in-frame clones only, minus some. The sample records 40,000 or so clones, approximately 90% being singletons. Sequencing used CD4+ or CD8+ T cells sorted from blood, obtained in a trial of the OX40 agonist ivuxolimab. These receptors originate from an adult with an advanced solid tumor such as melanoma, head and neck, liver or kidney cancer.

V gene TRBV4-1 combines with J gene TRBJ1-1; D possibly corresponds to TRBD1 (6 bases). This CDR3 is 15 amino acids long. Trimming took off 4 bases at V and 0 bases at J, with 12 bases between the two ends. Germline V CDR1 and CDR2: MGHRA, YSYEKL. CDR3 coding DNA: TGCGCCAGCAGCCCGCGGGGGCAGCTGAACACTGAAGCTTTCTTT. It encodes CASSPRGQLNTEAFF.

The V gene is TRBV5-5, the J gene TRBJ2-2; D remains ambiguous. Between the trimmed V and J ends, which lost 2 bases and 6 bases, there was a span of 2 bases. The germline V gene encodes CDR1 SGHKS and CDR2 YYEKEE (reference sequence). The CDR3 extends over 11 amino acids. This CDR3 is CASSFPGELFF. The CDR3, as DNA: TGTGCCAGCAGCTTTCCCGGGGAGCTGTTTTTT.

The count of this clone is one. The V call is TRBV11-1, the J call TRBJ1-1; TRBD1 is a possible D gene (5 bases). Trimming pared 5 bases from V and 1 base from J, leaving 17 bases between. Per germline, CDR1 SGHAT and CDR2 FQDESV (reference sequence). This CDR3 has 16 residues. CDR3 DNA: TGTGCCAGCAGCCCCTTATGGGCAGGGCCGAACACTGAAGCTTTCTTT. Amino acid sequence: CASSPLWAGPNTEAFF.

The chain links TRBV27 to TRBJ1-6; D remains ambiguous. The CDR3 covers 12 residues. Trimming removed 6 bases at V and 13 bases at J, with 13 bases between. The germline V gene encodes CDR1 MNHEY and CDR2 SMNVEV (reference sequence). In nucleotides, the CDR3 is TGTGCCAGCAGGGCTAGGGTCCCCCCCCTCCACTTT. This sequence encodes CASRARVPPLHF.

This clone was detected once. This chain connects TRBV7-8 to TRBJ2-2, with 12 bases matching TRBD2. CDR1 and CDR2 (germline): SGHVS, FQNEAQ. V dropped 1 base and J dropped 8; count of bases not matched to a gene: 8. The length of the CDR3 is 17 residues. Written as DNA, the CDR3 is TGTGCCAGCAGCTTAGGGCTAGCGGGAGGGCCGTGGGGGGAGCTGTTTTTT. Translating it yields CASSLGLAGGPWGELFF.

By its share, this clone is medium-sized (0.01 to 0.1%). The genes are TRBV5-1 and TRBJ2-7; D gene uncertain. The CDR3 has 12 amino acids. CDR1 and CDR2 (germline): SGHRS, YFSETQ. V gave up 4 bases and J gave up 3 bases, with 8 bases separating them. CDR3 DNA: TGCGCCAGCAGCACCGGACGCTACGAGCAGTACTTC. Its protein is CASSTGRYEQYF.

This chain links TRBV28 with TRBJ2-2; D might be TRBD2 (6 bases). Germline-derived CDR1 and CDR2 are MDHEN and SYDVKM. Deletions cut 6 bases from V and 1 base from J, with 18 bases between. CDR3 size: 17 residues. CDR3: CASRGGEVVLNTGELFF. The CDR3 DNA reads as TGTGCCAGCAGGGGCGGGGAGGTAGTTCTGAACACCGGGGAGCTGTTTTTT.

The V gene is TRBV28, the J gene TRBJ1-6; D is undetermined. Trimming cost V 6 bases and J 0 bases, with 12 bases left between them. The germline V gene encodes CDR1 MDHEN and CDR2 SYDVKM. The CDR3 extends over 16 amino acids. Written as DNA, the CDR3 is TGTGCCAGCAGCCCCTACCCTAGCTCCTATAATTCACCCCTCCACTTT. Translation: CASSPYPSSYNSPLHF. The variable domain in full, with the rest retrieved from reference TRBV28 and TRBJ1-6, is DVKVTQSSRYLVKRTGEKVFLECVQDMDHENMFWYRQDPGLGLRLIYFSYDVKMKEKGDIPEGYSVSREKKERFSLILESASTNQTSMYLCASSPYPSSYNSPLHFGNGTRLTVT.

The rearrangement links TRBV27 to TRBJ2-7; 8 nucleotides align to TRBD1. Germline V CDR1 and CDR2: MNHEY, SMNVEV (reference sequence). CDR3 length equals 14 residues. V was clipped by 5 bases and J by 2 bases; unmatched bases: 5. This CDR3 is CASSPRTGTYEQYF. CDR3 DNA sequence: TGTGCCAGCAGTCCCAGGACAGGGACCTACGAGCAGTACTTC.

This chain connects TRBV6-1 to TRBJ1-2; unclear D gene. V was pared by 0 bases and J by 1 base, with 6 bases between. The CDR3 sequence is 14 residues long. Germline CDR1 and CDR2: MNHNS and SASEGT. This CDR3 reads CASSEAQFNYGYTF. Here the CDR3 DNA reads TGTGCCAGCAGTGAAGCACAGTTTAACTATGGCTACACCTTC.

The chain is built from TRBV7-9 and TRBJ2-3; D remains ambiguous. The CDR3 has 14 amino acids. Trimming took 5 bases from V and 3 from J, leaving 12 bases between them. Germline V gene lookup returns CDR1 SEHNR and CDR2 FQNEAQ (reference sequence). CDR3 sequence: CASSLQRETDTQYF. In DNA form, the CDR3 reads TGTGCCAGCAGCCTCCAAAGGGAAACAGATACGCAGTATTTT.

V and J are TRBV6-1 and TRBJ2-1, with TRBD1 identical over 9 bases. The CDR3 covers 14 residues. With 5 bases clipped from V and 7 bases from J, the junction kept 6 bases outside the gene matches. Germline CDR1 reads MNHNS; CDR2 reads SASEGT. The CDR3 coding sequence is TGTGCCAGCAGTAGGGGGACAGGGAGGAATGAGCAGTTCTTC. It yields the protein CASSRGTGRNEQFF.

The chain employs TRBV15 and TRBJ1-3, with no clear D. Between the trimmed V and J ends, which lost 0 bases and 3 bases, there was a span of 9 bases. The CDR3 sequence is 15 residues long. The germline CDR1 and CDR2 sequences are LNHNV and YYDKDF (reference sequence). The DNA for the CDR3 is TGTGCCACCAGCAGAGAATCAGGATTTGGAAACACCATATATTTT. Its translation: CATSRESGFGNTIYF. Variable domain in full (rest from reference TRBV15 and TRBJ1-3): DAMVIQNPRYQVTQFGKPVTLSCSQTLNHNVMYWYQQKSSQAPKLLFHYYDKDFNNEADTPDNFQSRRPNTSFCFLDIRSPGLGDTAMYLCATSRESGFGNTIYFGEGSWLTVV.

This clone has just a few counts. This chain connects TRBV5-1 to TRBJ1-1, with 8 bases matching TRBD1. The trim removed 2 bases at V and 2 bases at J, leaving 5 bases unmatched. The CDR3 spans 15 residues. The germline V gene encodes CDR1 SGHRS and CDR2 YFSETQ. The CDR3 bases are TGCGCCAGCAGCTTTAGAACAGGGGGAAACACTGAAGCTTTCTTT. This sequence encodes CASSFRTGGNTEAFF.